This record covers a single T cell receptor (beta chain). The antigen this receptor binds is unknown. No base quality values were provided; no much bigger clone lies one nucleotide off. The data were obtained in a study of chemoradiotherapy in HPV16-positive cancers (dated by TCRdb to 2021 to 2024). Notes on the research overall: Candidate HPV-specific T-cell clones and common TCR motifs were defined by functional T-cell assays performed on cells from two HPV16-positive patients. Whether T-cell immunity against the HPV oncoproteins E6 and E7 changes during chemoradiotherapy and whether survival is affected by this immunity were examined in the study. TCR repertoires from 86 patients with HPV-related cancers were then used to track the candidate HPV-specific TCRs and motifs. Study-wide findings and limitations: The survival association was reported for HPV16-positive patients, and the functional definition of HPV-specific T cells was derived from only two HPV16-positive patients. Expansion of candidate HPV-specific clones and E7-related TCR motifs was observed in the tumor microenvironment during treatment, whereas no such expansion was observed for non-HPV-specific T cells. Improved recurrence-free survival in HPV16-positive patients was associated with expansion of HPV-responsive T cells during chemoradiotherapy.

Inclusive of the bounding cysteine and phenylalanine, the CDR3 is 13 residues long. Just CDR3 DNA is preserved here, 39 bases in frame from base 1. The germline V gene yields SGHVS for CDR1 and FQNEAQ for CDR2. V loses 5 bases at its end and J loses 5 bases; junction bases beyond the gene matches: 5. The protocol used for the library was the immunoSEQ multiplex PCR assay. TCRdb retrieved this table from immuneACCESS and kept in-frame rearrangements only. Not all clones are present; in checked studies, unresolved V genes account for under half, and no reason is known for the remainder. In all, the sample holds about 1,400 clones, and approximately 72% of those were seen once. The top ten clones comprise roughly 19% of the sample. Repertoires were sampled repeatedly over the course of chemoradiotherapy so that clonal expansion in the tumor microenvironment could be followed.

The TCR was taken from a human donor with HPV-associated anogenital cancer. The chain is assembled from TRBV7-8 and TRBJ1-1; TRBD1 aligns with 7 central bases. This sample comprised tumor tissue, obtained from a patient who underwent chemoradiotherapy. The CDR3 region has the sequence CASSPKQGTEAFF. The nucleotide sequence is given as TGTGCCAGCAGCCCAAAACAGGGGACTGAAGCTTTCTTT.